Each of the 10 T cell receptor beta chains below was sequenced from the same sample in a study of response to subunit inactivated influenza vaccine (dated by TCRdb to 2017 to 2018). The library was made by RT-PCR. The reads were generated on an Illumina HiSeq 2500. The public reads were reanalyzed by TCRdb: fastp trimming at Q25, MiXCR alignment, in-frame beta chains only. Every distinct CDR3 protein forms one entry, paired with its most common genes and DNA. Recorded for this sample are about 540,000 distinct CDR3 sequences; approximately 20% of them occurred a single time. 2.5% to 3.5% of the sample is taken by the ten largest. These data were also filed under a second study, of T cells expressing NK-cell markers. The second study's paper adds: TCR beta cDNA libraries were made by 5'RACE template switching that added a universal primer site and unique molecular identifiers.

Sequencing was performed on CD4+ T cells sorted from PBMCs, taken 11 to 12 days after vaccination. The receptors derive from a man aged 45-60 years who received an inactivated influenza vaccine. Donor details come from another sample of the same person, matched by shared clones.

This clonotype was observed a handful of times. The chain couples TRBV7-6 to TRBJ2-3, with 10 bases fitting TRBD1. Per the germline V gene, CDR1 is SGHVS and CDR2 is FNYEAQ. V dropped 0 bases and J dropped 8; count of bases not matched to a gene: 5. CDR3 length: 15 residues. In DNA, the CDR3 is TGTGCCAGCAGCTTAGCGGGACAGGGGACCATTACGCAGTATTTT. This sequence encodes CASSLAGQGTITQYF.

V and J are TRBV11-1 and TRBJ2-1; 16 positions agree with TRBD2. After removal of 7 bases from V and 2 bases from J, the junction contained 14 bases not matched to a gene. The CDR3 is 20 amino acids. Germline V gene lookup returns CDR1 SGHAT and CDR2 FQDESV (reference sequence). The CDR3 loop is CASTRRPGLAGGRTYNEQFF. DNA of the CDR3: TGTGCCAGCACCCGACGACCGGGACTAGCGGGGGGGCGGACCTACAATGAGCAGTTCTTC.

The chain carries TRBV7-2 and TRBJ2-5; no firm D call. The germline CDR1 and CDR2 sequences are SGHTA and FQGNSA. V was clipped by 2 bases and J by 4 bases, with 8 bases between them. CDR3 length equals 13 residues. This chain's CDR3 is CASSLWPGETQYF. In nucleotides, the CDR3 is TGTGCCAGCAGCTTATGGCCCGGAGAGACCCAGTACTTC.

The sample holds a few counts of this clonotype. CDR3 sequence (DNA): TGCAGTGCACCGATCACGGGACAAGAGACCCAGTACTTC. Protein: CSAPITGQETQYF. The V gene is TRBV20-1, the J gene TRBJ2-5; tentative D call: TRBD2 (5 bases). Trimming cost V 6 bases and J 2 bases, with 13 bases left between them. Germline lookup yields CDR1 DFQATT and CDR2 SNEGSKA (reference sequence). The CDR3 is 13 residues long.

V usage is TRBV5-1 and J usage is TRBJ2-1, with D unclear. Germline V gene data show CDR1 as SGHRS and CDR2 as YFSETQ. V lost 0 bases to trimming and J lost 9 bases, with 10 bases between them. This CDR3 has 13 residues. The CDR3 DNA reads as TGCGCCAGCAGCTTGGCCGGGCGATCTGAGCAGTTCTTC. It specifies CASSLAGRSEQFF. The whole variable domain, filled in from reference TRBV5-1 and TRBJ2-1, reads KAGVTQTPRYLIKTRGQQVTLSCSPISGHRSVSWYQQTPGQGLQFLFEYFSETQRNKGNFPGRFSGRQFSNSRSEMNVSTLELGDSALYLCASSLAGRSEQFFGPGTRLTVL.

The V call is TRBV7-8, the J call TRBJ2-2, with 9 bases aligning to TRBD1. The CDR3 runs to 16 residues. The germline gives CDR1 SGHVS, CDR2 FQNEAQ. Losses at the gene ends were 5 bases for V and 7 bases for J; bases not matched to a gene: 11. The CDR3 sequence: CASSRDRVSSDGELFF. The CDR3 nucleotides read TGTGCCAGCAGCCGGGACAGGGTCAGTTCGGACGGGGAGCTGTTTTTT.

This clonotype was detected only a few times. The chain joins TRBV18 to TRBJ1-6; D not resolved. The CDR3 spans 14 residues. CDR1 is KGHSH and CDR2 is LQKENI in the germline V gene. Deletions cut 2 bases from V and 4 bases from J, with 6 bases between. The CDR3 loop is CASSPEGYNSPLHF. The CDR3 region has the DNA TGTGCCAGCTCACCAGAGGGATATAATTCACCCCTCCACTTT.

The V and J genes are TRBV20-1 and TRBJ2-7; TRBD2 agrees at 8 bases. The germline CDR1 and CDR2 sequences are DFQATT and SNEGSKA (reference sequence). This CDR3 contains 13 residues. After removal of 7 bases from V and 0 bases from J, the junction contained 5 bases not matched to a gene. The CDR3 nucleotides read TGCAGTGGCCAACTAGCGGACTCCTACGAGCAGTACTTC. This encodes CSGQLADSYEQYF.

The V call is TRBV5-1, the J call TRBJ1-1; unclear D gene. Trimming stripped 0 bases from V and 4 bases from J, with 13 bases between. The CDR3 sequence is 15 residues long. The germline CDR1 and CDR2 sequences are SGHRS and YFSETQ. The DNA of the CDR3 is TGCGCCAGCAGCTTGGTAACGAGTATTGGCACTGAAGCTTTCTTT. Translating it yields CASSLVTSIGTEAFF.

This clonotype has just a few counts. J is TRBJ2-1 and V is TRBV20-1; D gene unclear. Germline V gene sequence: CDR1 DFQATT, CDR2 SNEGSKA (reference sequence). The CDR3 runs 12 residues. The V end lost 6 bases, the J end lost 4 bases, and 10 bases lay between the germline ends. The CDR3 loop is CSARYSYNEQFF. The CDR3 DNA follows: TGCAGTGCCCGGTACTCTTACAATGAGCAGTTCTTC.